This TCR beta chain was observed in a study of blood T cell repertoires in COVID-19. Germline V lookup: CDR1 MNHEY, CDR2 SVGAGI. The CDR3 totals 15 residues. V lost 8 bases and J lost 0; bases outside the gene matches: 7. TCRdb's copy holds only in-frame clones and misses some; the assay was immunoSEQ multiplex PCR. The table includes some 57,000 clones, around 86% detected once. This clonotype originated in a woman older than 75 with acute or convalescent COVID-19. The genes are TRBV6-5 and TRBJ1-5; TRBD1 matches at 7 bases. The sequencing sample was made of peripheral blood. The CDR3 loop is CASGWDRYSNQPQHF. The CDR3 bases are TGTGCCAGCGGTTGGGACAGATATAGCAATCAGCCCCAGCATTTT.